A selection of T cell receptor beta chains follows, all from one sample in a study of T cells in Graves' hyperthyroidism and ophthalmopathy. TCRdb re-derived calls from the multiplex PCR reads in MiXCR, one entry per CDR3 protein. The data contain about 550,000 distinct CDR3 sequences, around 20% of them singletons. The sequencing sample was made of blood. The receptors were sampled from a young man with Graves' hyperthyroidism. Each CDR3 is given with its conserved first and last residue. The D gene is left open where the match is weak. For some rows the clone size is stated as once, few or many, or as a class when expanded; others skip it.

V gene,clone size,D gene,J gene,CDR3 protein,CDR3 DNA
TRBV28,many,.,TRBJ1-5,CASSLEEGSRGSGGNQPQHF,TGTGCCAGCAGTTTAGAGGAGGGCAGCCGAGGGTCAGGCGGCAATCAGCCCCAGCATTTT
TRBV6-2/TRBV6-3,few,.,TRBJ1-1,CASNRGVNTEAFF,TGTGCCAGCAACAGAGGGGTGAACACTGAAGCTTTCTTT
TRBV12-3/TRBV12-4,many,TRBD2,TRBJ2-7,CASSLTGGVSYEQYF,TGTGCCAGCAGTTTAACCGGGGGGGTCTCCTACGAGCAGTACTTC
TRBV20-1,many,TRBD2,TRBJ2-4,CSASGGAKNIQYF,TGCAGTGCTAGCGGGGGGGCCAAAAACATTCAGTACTTC
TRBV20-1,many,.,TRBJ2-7,CSARRPGNEQYF,TGCAGTGCTAGGCGTCCCGGCAACGAGCAGTACTTC
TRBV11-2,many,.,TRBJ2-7,CASSLDGQMLSYEQYF,TGTGCCAGCAGCTTAGACGGACAGATGCTCTCCTACGAGCAGTACTTC
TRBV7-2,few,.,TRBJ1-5,CASGTGAAGQPQHF,TGTGCCAGCGGCACCGGGGCCGCAGGGCAGCCCCAGCATTTT
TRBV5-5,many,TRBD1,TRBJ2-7,CASSPGQITSYEQYF,TGTGCCAGCAGCCCGGGACAGATCACCTCCTACGAGCAGTACTTC
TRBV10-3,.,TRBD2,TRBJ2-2,CAISDPTGLAGPGELFF,TGTGCCATCAGTGACCCCACCGGACTAGCGGGGCCCGGGGAGCTGTTTTTT
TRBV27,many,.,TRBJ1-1,CASSPLGGAGTEAFF,TGTGCCAGCAGCCCATTAGGGGGGGCGGGCACTGAAGCTTTCTTT
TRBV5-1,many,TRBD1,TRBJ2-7,CASSLVGQGREQYF,TGCGCCAGCAGCTTGGTGGGACAGGGGCGCGAGCAGTACTTC
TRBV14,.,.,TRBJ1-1,CASSRPDYRRDTEAFF,TGTGCCAGCAGCCGACCGGATTATCGGCGGGACACTGAAGCTTTCTTT
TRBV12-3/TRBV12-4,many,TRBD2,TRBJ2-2,CASSWGGDTGELFF,TGTGCCAGCAGTTGGGGGGGGGACACCGGGGAGCTGTTTTTT
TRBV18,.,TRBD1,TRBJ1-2,CASSLPTGDGYTF,TGTGCCAGCTCACTACCTACAGGGGATGGCTACACCTTC
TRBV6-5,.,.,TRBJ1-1,CASSYRGLQAFF,TGTGCCAGCAGTTACAGGGGGTTACAAGCTTTCTTT
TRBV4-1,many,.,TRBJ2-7,CASRHHPGAWEQYF,TGCGCCAGCAGACACCACCCGGGCGCGTGGGAGCAGTACTTC
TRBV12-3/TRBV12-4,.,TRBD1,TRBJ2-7,CASSRTGQEYEQYF,TGTGCCAGCAGTCGGACAGGACAAGAGTACGAGCAGTACTTC
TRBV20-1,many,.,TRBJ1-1,CSALRPGHLVTAFF,TGCAGTGCTCTTCGTCCAGGGCACCTGGTAACAGCTTTCTTT
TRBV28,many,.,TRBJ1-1,CASSLVLGRRTEAFF,TGTGCCAGCAGTTTAGTGCTGGGGAGAAGAACTGAAGCTTTCTTT
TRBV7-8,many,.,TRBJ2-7,CASSLVDVGAWYEQYF,TGTGCCAGCAGCTTAGTTGACGTGGGGGCGTGGTACGAGCAGTACTTC
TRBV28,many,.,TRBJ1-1,CASSLAWGLLLF,TGTGCCAGCAGTTTAGCTTGGGGACTCTTACTTTTT
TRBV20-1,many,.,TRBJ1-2,CSARDGGGYGYTF,TGCAGTGCTAGAGATGGCGGGGGTTATGGCTACACCTTC
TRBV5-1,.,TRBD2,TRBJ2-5,CASSSGGAYQETQYF,TGCGCCAGCAGCAGCGGGGGGGCCTATCAAGAGACCCAGTACTTC
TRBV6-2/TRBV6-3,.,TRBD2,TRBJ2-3,CASSYSIRGDSTDTQYF,TGTGCCAGCAGTTACTCGATTCGGGGGGATAGCACAGATACGCAGTATTTT
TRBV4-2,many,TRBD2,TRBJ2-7,CASSQGREVSYEQYF,TGTGCCAGCAGCCAAGGCCGGGAGGTTTCCTACGAGCAGTACTTC